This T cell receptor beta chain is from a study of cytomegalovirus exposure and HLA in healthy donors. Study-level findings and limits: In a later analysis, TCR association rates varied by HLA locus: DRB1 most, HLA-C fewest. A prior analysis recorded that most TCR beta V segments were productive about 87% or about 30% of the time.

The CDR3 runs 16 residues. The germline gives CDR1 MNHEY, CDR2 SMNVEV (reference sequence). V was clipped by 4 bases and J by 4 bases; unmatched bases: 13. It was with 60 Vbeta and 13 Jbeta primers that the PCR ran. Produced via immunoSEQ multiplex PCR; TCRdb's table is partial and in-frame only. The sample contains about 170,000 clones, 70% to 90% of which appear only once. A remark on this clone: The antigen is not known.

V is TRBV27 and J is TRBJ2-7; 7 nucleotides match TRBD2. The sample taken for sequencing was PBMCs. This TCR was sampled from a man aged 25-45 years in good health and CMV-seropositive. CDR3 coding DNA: TGTGCCAGCAGTTCATCATTCGCGGGAGCTCCGTACGAGCAGTACTTC. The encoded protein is CASSSSFAGAPYEQYF.